Listed below are T cell receptor beta chains from one sample, sequenced in a study of cytomegalovirus exposure and HLA in healthy donors. Assay used: immunoSEQ multiplex PCR; TCRdb lists only in-frame clones, some missing. The data show over 90,000 clones, about 70% seen once. Sample: PBMCs. The receptors originated from a woman aged 70-85 years in good health and CMV-seropositive. Each CDR3 is given with its conserved first and last residue. D genes are given only for firm matches. Size is omitted from some rows. Given values are once, few, many or a class for expanded clones.

size	V	J	D	CDR3	DNA
-	TRBV7-8	TRBJ2-7	TRBD1	CASSWDRGRDDEQYF	TGTGCCAGCAGCTGGGACAGGGGGCGCGACGACGAGCAGTACTTC
-	TRBV6-5	TRBJ1-6	-	CASSYWGESPLHF	TGTGCCAGCAGTTACTGGGGGGAATCACCCCTCCACTTT
few	TRBV28	TRBJ1-2	TRBD1	CASLQQGQSDGYTF	TGTGCCAGCCTACAACAGGGGCAGAGTGATGGCTACACCTTC
-	TRBV10-3	TRBJ1-1	TRBD1	CAISDRTGDTEAFF	TGTGCCATCAGTGATCGGACAGGGGACACTGAAGCTTTCTTT
few	TRBV9	TRBJ1-6	TRBD1	CASSAFRDRNSPLHF	TGTGCCAGCAGCGCGTTCCGGGACAGGAATTCACCCCTCCACTTT
-	TRBV19	TRBJ1-4	-	CASSTTGTATNEKLFF	TGTGCCAGTAGTACCACAGGGACCGCAACTAATGAAAAACTGTTTTTT
-	TRBV19	TRBJ1-6	TRBD1	CASSTARTGYGSPLHF	TGTGCCAGTAGTACCGCCAGGACAGGGTACGGTTCACCCCTCCACTTT
-	TRBV7-9	TRBJ2-5	-	CASSLVLETQYF	TGTGCCAGCAGCTTAGTACTGGAGACCCAGTACTTC
-	TRBV9	TRBJ2-7	-	CASSVDGRSYEQYF	TGTGCCAGCAGCGTAGACGGCAGGTCCTACGAGCAGTACTTC
-	TRBV28	TRBJ1-5	TRBD1	CASSPGDRGNQPQHF	TGTGCCAGCAGCCCAGGGGACAGGGGCAATCAGCCCCAGCATTTT
once	TRBV18	TRBJ2-1	-	CASSPPTFRTAYNEQFF	TGTGCCAGCTCACCACCTACCTTCAGGACAGCCTACAATGAGCAGTTCTTC
-	TRBV6-6	TRBJ1-2	-	CATQGVYGYTF	TGTGCCACTCAAGGGGTCTATGGCTACACCTTC
-	TRBV5-6	TRBJ2-3	TRBD2	CASSLAGGAGLWTDTQYF	TGTGCCAGCAGCTTGGCGGGGGGGGCAGGTCTTTGGACAGATACGCAGTATTTT
-	TRBV5-1	TRBJ2-1	TRBD2	CASSRLAGGQRNEQFF	TGCGCCAGCAGCCGGCTGGCGGGAGGGCAAAGGAATGAGCAGTTCTTC
-	TRBV19	TRBJ2-1	TRBD2	CASSPSGRAVNEQFF	TGTGCCAGTAGTCCTAGCGGGAGGGCGGTCAATGAGCAGTTCTTC
-	TRBV28	TRBJ1-5	-	CASRTPTAYQPQHF	TGTGCCAGCAGGACTCCGACAGCTTATCAGCCCCAGCATTTT